This entry lists 22 T cell receptor beta chains sequenced from one sample in a study of beta chain features in type 1 diabetes. Expressed TCRB transcripts were sequenced because the isolated RNA had all been reverse transcribed beforehand. Profiled with immunoSEQ multiplex PCR; TCRdb holds only in-frame clones, not every one. The sample records hundreds of thousands of clones, about 32% being singletons. Sequencing input: naive CD4+ T cells from blood. These receptors all stem from a man aged 18 to 29 in good health.

As concerns this clone: Other DNA sequences in the same sample also yield this CDR3. The J gene is TRBJ2-2, the V gene TRBV4-2; TRBD2 matches at 10 bases. The length of the CDR3 is 16 residues. Trimming took 1 base from V and 1 from J; bases not matched to a gene: 0. Germline CDR1 reads LGHNA; CDR2 reads YNFKEQ. This CDR3 is CASSQVAGGNTGELFF. The CDR3 DNA is TGTGCCAGCAGCCAAGTAGCGGGAGGGAACACCGGGGAGCTGTTTTTT.

The table lists this clone with a count of one. This same CDR3 is encoded by further DNA sequences in the sample. The chain employs TRBV9 and TRBJ2-7, with D tentatively TRBD2 (5 bases). Trimming took off 0 bases at V and 2 bases at J, with 12 bases between the two ends. Germline V CDR1 and CDR2: SGDLS, YYNGEE. The CDR3 covers 15 residues. CDR3 protein: CASSVGPPGTYEQYF. In nucleotides, the CDR3 is TGTGCCAGCAGCGTAGGGCCACCGGGAACCTACGAGCAGTACTTC.

The genes are TRBV30 and TRBJ1-1; 7 positions match TRBD1. Trimming took 5 bases from V and 0 from J; bases not matched to a gene: 3. Per the germline V gene, CDR1 is GTSNPN and CDR2 is SVGIG (reference sequence). This CDR3 has 13 residues. CDR3 residues: CAWQGQMNTEAFF. The CDR3 nucleotides are TGTGCCTGGCAGGGACAGATGAACACTGAAGCTTTCTTT.

This clone was counted only a few times. The chain joins TRBV7-8 to TRBJ2-7, with a possible D match to TRBD1 (6 bases). V dropped 2 bases and J dropped 4 bases, with 12 bases sitting between them. Germline CDR1 SGHVS, CDR2 FQNEAQ. The CDR3 extends over 14 amino acids. The CDR3 loop reads CASSLRDIGYEQYF. DNA of the CDR3: TGTGCCAGCAGCTTACGGGACATCGGGTACGAGCAGTACTTC.

The chain joins TRBV6-6 to TRBJ2-3, with TRBD1 as a possible D gene (5 bases). Trimming pared 2 bases from V and 6 bases from J, leaving 15 bases between. CDR1 is MNHNY, CDR2 SVGAGI, per germline (reference sequence). This CDR3 is built from 15 residues. The CDR3 sequence is CASSYTSGLGDTQYF. The DNA of the CDR3 is TGTGCCAGCAGTTACACGTCAGGGTTGGGTGATACGCAGTATTTT.

The J gene is TRBJ2-1, the V gene TRBV11-2, with D uncertain. Germline V gene lookup returns CDR1 SGHAT and CDR2 FQNNGV. The CDR3 contains 16 residues. V lost 5 bases, J lost 0 bases, and 14 bases lay in between. The CDR3 here is CASSRPYSSSYNEQFF. The CDR3 nucleotides read TGTGCCAGCAGCCGTCCCTACAGTAGCTCCTACAATGAGCAGTTCTTC. The full variable domain, in which reference TRBV11-2 and TRBJ2-1 provide the parts outside the CDR3, is EAGVAQSPRYKIIEKRQSVAFWCNPISGHATLYWYQQILGQGPKLLIQFQNNGVVDDSQLPKDRFSAERLKGVDSTLKIQPAKLEDSAVYLCASSRPYSSSYNEQFFGPGTRLTVL.

This clone showed up just once. The chain has TRBV9 and TRBJ2-1, with 10 positions matching TRBD2. The germline CDR1 and CDR2 sequences are SGDLS and YYNGEE. This CDR3 has 15 amino acids. With 0 bases clipped from V and 10 bases from J, the junction kept 7 bases outside the gene matches. The CDR3 DNA sequence: TGTGCCAGCAGCGTAGCGAGCGGGAGGGCCGGAGAGCAGTTCTTC. Amino acid sequence: CASSVASGRAGEQFF.

The V call is TRBV5-4, the J call TRBJ2-1; 8 nucleotides match TRBD2. The V and J ends lost 4 bases and 3 bases, in that order; junction bases with no gene match: 6. This CDR3 region has 15 residues. Germline V gene data show CDR1 as SGHNT and CDR2 as YYREEE (reference sequence). Here the CDR3 reads CASSVTSGDYNEQFF. In nucleotides, the CDR3 is TGTGCCAGCAGCGTTACTAGCGGCGACTACAATGAGCAGTTCTTC.

The CDR3 sequence: CASSLEVAAGYTF. CDR3 coding DNA: TGTGCCAGCAGCTTAGAGGTCGCGGCTGGCTACACCTTC. The chain links TRBV11-2 to TRBJ1-2; D unclear. The V gene's germline CDR1 is SGHAT and CDR2 FQNNGV. V was pared by 0 bases and J by 7 bases, with 9 bases between. This CDR3 is built from 13 residues.

This clone was detected only once. CDR3 protein: CASSETGRDRVNEQFF. The CDR3 region has the DNA TGTGCCAGCAGTGAGACAGGCCGGGACAGGGTCAATGAGCAGTTCTTC. The chain carries TRBV6-1 and TRBJ2-1, with 9 bases fitting TRBD1. Germline V gene sequence: CDR1 MNHNS, CDR2 SASEGT. Unmatched junction bases numbered 9, after V lost 3 bases and J lost 6 bases. CDR3 length equals 16 residues.

This clone occurred a few times. The chain is built from TRBV29-1 and TRBJ2-7; possibly TRBD1 or TRBD2 for D (5 bases each). V lost 2 bases and J 7 bases, leaving 18 bases between the germline ends. Germline CDR1 and CDR2: SQVTM and ANQGSEA. The CDR3 loop spans 14 amino acids. Here the CDR3 reads CSVESFGANGEQYF. In DNA form, the CDR3 reads TGCAGCGTTGAATCGTTCGGGGCCAACGGAGAGCAGTACTTC.

The gene calls are TRBV30 and TRBJ2-5; D is tentatively TRBD1 or TRBD2 (5 bases each). The V gene's germline CDR1 is GTSNPN and CDR2 SVGIG (reference sequence). V was pared by 1 base and J by 1 base, with 7 bases between. The CDR3 length is 13 residues. Here the CDR3 DNA reads TGTGCCTGGAGTGGGGGGATCCAAGAGACCCAGTACTTC. This encodes CAWSGGIQETQYF. The full variable domain, completed using reference TRBV30 and TRBJ2-5, is SQTIHQWPATLVQPVGSPLSLECTVEGTSNPNLYWYRQAAGRGLQLLFYSVGIGQISSEVPQNLSASRPQDRQFILSSKKLLLSDSGFYLCAWSGGIQETQYFGPGTRLLVL.

The CDR3 sequence: CASSVDGPSSYNEQFF. The CDR3 DNA reads as TGTGCCAGCAGTGTTGACGGGCCCAGCTCCTACAATGAGCAGTTCTTC. The genes are TRBV2 and TRBJ2-1; D ambiguous. The CDR3 consists of 16 residues. The V end lost 4 bases, the J end lost 0 bases, and 13 bases lay between the germline ends. Looked up from germline, CDR1 is SNHLY and CDR2 is FYNNEI.

The rearrangement uses TRBV5-6 and TRBJ2-7, with D unresolved. The V gene's germline CDR1 is SGHDT and CDR2 YYEEEE. With 7 bases removed from V and 2 bases from J, the gap between germline ends came to 16 bases. CDR3 length equals 14 residues. Here the CDR3 reads CASRTNGVTYEQYF. For the CDR3, the DNA is TGTGCCAGCCGTACCAACGGAGTCACCTACGAGCAGTACTTC.

The gene calls are TRBV2 and TRBJ2-4; 7 bases agree with TRBD1. CDR1 SNHLY and CDR2 FYNNEI come from the germline V gene. The CDR3 loop spans 14 amino acids. The ends lost 6 bases at V and 3 bases at J; junction bases unmatched: 5. CDR3 in DNA: TGTGCCAGCAGACCGGGACAGAGCAAAAACATTCAGTACTTC. Translated: CASRPGQSKNIQYF.

This clone came up a few times. The chain combines TRBV29-1 with TRBJ1-4; D gene unclear. Germline CDR1 and CDR2: SQVTM and ANQGSEA. This CDR3 is built from 13 residues. V lost 6 bases to trimming and J lost 4 bases, with 12 bases between them. CDR3 region: CSVYGGINEKLFF. In DNA, the CDR3 is TGCAGCGTATACGGAGGGATTAATGAAAAACTGTTTTTT.

The sample holds a few counts of this clone. The chain links TRBV5-1 to TRBJ2-1, with D maybe TRBD2 (6 bases). From germline, CDR1 is SGHRS and CDR2 YFSETQ. This CDR3 is 14 amino acids long. Trimming cost V 4 bases and J 7 bases, with 15 bases left between them. The CDR3 spells CASSIGLSGNEQFF. CDR3 coding DNA: TGCGCCAGCAGCATCGGGCTAAGCGGGAATGAGCAGTTCTTC.

This clone was detected only a few times. The chain joins TRBV30 to TRBJ1-5; D is uncertain. V lost 5 bases to trimming and J lost 4 bases, with 12 bases between them. Germline CDR1 is GTSNPN and CDR2 is SVGIG (reference sequence). This CDR3 comprises 13 residues. The CDR3 DNA is TGTGCCTGGGGTGATCGTGTGAATCAGCCCCAGCATTTT. Amino acids: CAWGDRVNQPQHF.

V gene TRBV15 combines with J gene TRBJ1-5; D is possibly TRBD1 (6 bases). The CDR3 is 14 residues long. Germline V CDR1 and CDR2: LNHNV, YYDKDF (reference sequence). Trimming shortened V by 4 bases and J by 8 bases, and 15 bases separated the two germline ends. The CDR3 sequence is CATSIGQGMEPQHF. The DNA of the CDR3 is TGTGCCACCAGCATCGGGCAGGGGATGGAGCCCCAGCATTTT.

A remark on this clone: Other DNA sequences in this specimen translate into the identical CDR3. The chain employs TRBV30 and TRBJ1-5; 9 nucleotides align to TRBD1. From germline, CDR1 is GTSNPN and CDR2 SVGIG (reference sequence). The CDR3 loop spans 13 amino acids. Germline trimming cut 2 bases from V and 7 bases from J; bases unmatched to any gene: 3. CDR3: CAWSRQGGQPQHF. The DNA for the CDR3 is TGTGCCTGGAGTCGACAGGGGGGACAGCCCCAGCATTTT. The variable domain in full, with the rest retrieved from reference TRBV30 and TRBJ1-5, is SQTIHQWPATLVQPVGSPLSLECTVEGTSNPNLYWYRQAAGRGLQLLFYSVGIGQISSEVPQNLSASRPQDRQFILSSKKLLLSDSGFYLCAWSRQGGQPQHFGDGTRLSIL.

CDR3 region: CASIDSGSYSYNEQFF. The CDR3, as DNA: TGTGCCAGCATAGATAGCGGGAGCTACTCCTACAATGAGCAGTTCTTC. The rearrangement uses TRBV28 and TRBJ2-1; TRBD2 agrees at 9 bases. The CDR3 has 16 residues. Germline CDR1 and CDR2: MDHEN and SYDVKM. With 7 bases clipped from V and 0 bases from J, the junction kept 7 bases outside the gene matches.

About this clone: Other DNA sequences in the sample encode the same CDR3. The chain joins TRBV30 to TRBJ1-5; D is ambiguous. The CDR3 contains 13 residues. CDR1 and CDR2 from the germline V gene are GTSNPN and SVGIG (reference sequence). The V end lost 2 bases, the J end lost 1 base, and 6 bases lay between the germline ends. The CDR3 DNA sequence: TGTGCCTGGAGTTTGGACAGCAATCAGCCCCAGCATTTT. Amino acid sequence: CAWSLDSNQPQHF. Full variable domain (missing parts from reference TRBV30 and TRBJ1-5): SQTIHQWPATLVQPVGSPLSLECTVEGTSNPNLYWYRQAAGRGLQLLFYSVGIGQISSEVPQNLSASRPQDRQFILSSKKLLLSDSGFYLCAWSLDSNQPQHFGDGTRLSIL.